The rows below give T cell receptor beta chains drawn from one sample of a study of blood T cell repertoires in COVID-19. The protocol was immunoSEQ multiplex PCR, while the TCRdb copy is restricted to in-frame clones and leaves out a portion. The sample consists of a few hundred thousand clones, roughly 85% of them appearing once. Sequenced material: peripheral blood. Every receptor here comes from a human donor in a cohort sampled during active COVID-19. Both conserved end residues are part of each CDR3. Each record gives: V gene, D gene, clone size, J gene, CDR3 protein, CDR3 DNA. A D gene is named only where the DNA matches it firmly. Rows give clone size only sometimes, using once, few, many, or a class for an expanded clone.

v_call: TRBV4-1
d_call: -
clone_size: -
j_call: TRBJ1-2
cdr3_aa: CASSQGALNYGYTF
cdr3_nt: TGCGCCAGCAGCCAAGGGGCGCTTAACTATGGCTACACCTTC

v_call: TRBV12-5
d_call: -
clone_size: few
j_call: TRBJ1-5
cdr3_aa: CASGLKGGRNQPQHF
cdr3_nt: TGTGCTAGTGGTTTGAAGGGGGGGAGAAATCAGCCCCAGCATTTT

v_call: TRBV30
d_call: -
clone_size: few
j_call: TRBJ1-1
cdr3_aa: CAWSFGGHTEAFF
cdr3_nt: TGTGCCTGGTCTTTCGGAGGGCACACTGAAGCTTTCTTT

v_call: TRBV24-1
d_call: -
clone_size: -
j_call: TRBJ2-1
cdr3_aa: CATSGAGGSSYNEQFF
cdr3_nt: TGTGCCACCAGTGGGGCCGGGGGAAGCTCCTACAATGAGCAGTTCTTC

v_call: TRBV4-1
d_call: TRBD2
clone_size: -
j_call: TRBJ2-2
cdr3_aa: CASRPHGLAGGPGELFF
cdr3_nt: TGCGCCAGCAGACCCCATGGACTAGCGGGGGGGCCCGGGGAGCTGTTTTTT

v_call: TRBV2
d_call: -
clone_size: -
j_call: TRBJ1-1
cdr3_aa: CASSDDGGSMNTEAFF
cdr3_nt: TGTGCCAGCAGTGACGATGGAGGTTCTATGAACACTGAAGCTTTCTTT

v_call: TRBV6-5
d_call: TRBD2
clone_size: -
j_call: TRBJ2-2
cdr3_aa: CASRTGLRLVGELFF
cdr3_nt: TGTGCCAGCAGGACGGGACTACGTTTAGTCGGGGAGCTGTTTTTT

v_call: TRBV18
d_call: TRBD1
clone_size: -
j_call: TRBJ2-7
cdr3_aa: CASSQTGSGGYEQYF
cdr3_nt: TGTGCCAGCTCACAGACAGGGTCGGGCGGCTACGAGCAGTACTTC

v_call: TRBV14
d_call: TRBD1
clone_size: -
j_call: TRBJ2-2
cdr3_aa: CASSHRTGVGTGELFF
cdr3_nt: TGTGCCAGCAGCCACCGGACAGGGGTGGGCACCGGGGAGCTGTTTTTT

v_call: TRBV29-1
d_call: -
clone_size: -
j_call: TRBJ1-1
cdr3_aa: CSVLTVNTEAFF
cdr3_nt: TGCAGCGTCCTGACAGTGAACACTGAAGCTTTCTTT

v_call: TRBV7-3
d_call: TRBD1
clone_size: -
j_call: TRBJ1-1
cdr3_aa: CASSSLGDREAFF
cdr3_nt: TGTGCCAGCAGCTCGTTGGGGGACAGGGAAGCTTTCTTT

v_call: TRBV4-2
d_call: TRBD2
clone_size: -
j_call: TRBJ2-1
cdr3_aa: CASSQGEGRVDEQFF
cdr3_nt: TGTGCCAGCAGCCAAGGGGAGGGCAGGGTCGATGAGCAGTTCTTC

v_call: TRBV18
d_call: TRBD1
clone_size: -
j_call: TRBJ1-4
cdr3_aa: CASSLTGIGEKLFF
cdr3_nt: TGTGCCAGCTCATTGACAGGGATCGGTGAAAAACTGTTTTTT

v_call: TRBV7-3
d_call: TRBD1
clone_size: -
j_call: TRBJ1-2
cdr3_aa: CASSLTGGDRGYGYTF
cdr3_nt: TGTGCCAGCAGCTTAACGGGCGGGGACAGGGGCTATGGCTACACCTTC

v_call: TRBV4-2
d_call: -
clone_size: -
j_call: TRBJ1-2
cdr3_aa: CASSQDGRGNYGYTF
cdr3_nt: TGTGCCAGCAGCCAAGACGGCAGGGGAAACTATGGCTACACCTTC

v_call: TRBV6-1
d_call: -
clone_size: -
j_call: TRBJ2-7
cdr3_aa: CASSESRQVYSYEQYF
cdr3_nt: TGTGCCAGCAGTGAAAGTCGACAGGTTTACTCCTACGAGCAGTACTTC

v_call: TRBV6-6
d_call: -
clone_size: -
j_call: TRBJ2-1
cdr3_aa: CASSLRSLSSYNEQFF
cdr3_nt: TGTGCCAGCAGCCTCCGGAGTTTAAGCTCCTACAATGAGCAGTTCTTC

v_call: TRBV29-1
d_call: -
clone_size: -
j_call: TRBJ2-7
cdr3_aa: CSVIPRGFYEQYF
cdr3_nt: TGCAGCGTCATCCCAAGGGGGTTCTACGAGCAGTACTTC

v_call: TRBV6-5
d_call: -
clone_size: -
j_call: TRBJ1-1
cdr3_aa: CASVYTGKDTEAFF
cdr3_nt: TGTGCCAGCGTATACACAGGGAAGGACACTGAAGCTTTCTTT

v_call: TRBV6-6
d_call: TRBD1
clone_size: once
j_call: TRBJ1-1
cdr3_aa: CASSPGTGDLTEAFF
cdr3_nt: TGTGCCAGCAGCCCCGGGACAGGGGATTTAACTGAAGCTTTCTTT

v_call: TRBV29-1
d_call: TRBD2
clone_size: -
j_call: TRBJ2-1
cdr3_aa: CSVKRGTSSYNEQFF
cdr3_nt: TGCAGCGTGAAGCGGGGGACTAGCTCCTACAATGAGCAGTTCTTC

v_call: TRBV19
d_call: -
clone_size: -
j_call: TRBJ1-5
cdr3_aa: CASSIWGRDSNQPQHF
cdr3_nt: TGTGCCAGTAGTATTTGGGGCAGGGATAGCAATCAGCCCCAGCATTTT

v_call: TRBV4-1
d_call: TRBD1
clone_size: few
j_call: TRBJ2-7
cdr3_aa: CASSQGDSSYEQYF
cdr3_nt: TGCGCCAGCAGCCAAGGGGACAGCTCCTACGAGCAGTACTTC

v_call: TRBV7-8
d_call: -
clone_size: -
j_call: TRBJ1-2
cdr3_aa: CASSSGSGLVYGYTF
cdr3_nt: TGTGCCAGCAGCTCGGGGTCCGGGTTGGTCTATGGCTACACCTTC

v_call: TRBV6-4
d_call: -
clone_size: -
j_call: TRBJ2-2
cdr3_aa: CASSDSIVTGIPGELFF
cdr3_nt: TGTGCCAGCAGTGACTCGATTGTAACAGGGATCCCCGGGGAGCTGTTTTTT

v_call: TRBV9
d_call: -
clone_size: -
j_call: TRBJ2-3
cdr3_aa: CASSVARGTDTQYF
cdr3_nt: TGTGCCAGCAGCGTCGCCAGGGGCACAGATACGCAGTATTTT

v_call: TRBV14
d_call: TRBD1
clone_size: few
j_call: TRBJ1-2
cdr3_aa: CASSLGQGLGYTF
cdr3_nt: TGTGCCAGCAGCCTGGGACAGGGGTTGGGCTACACCTTC

v_call: TRBV7-2
d_call: TRBD1
clone_size: -
j_call: TRBJ1-6
cdr3_aa: CASSVSGTANSPLHF
cdr3_nt: TGTGCCAGCAGCGTATCCGGGACAGCTAATTCACCCCTCCACTTT